The present entry profiles one TCR beta chain with its context. What it binds is not known. Only in-frame clones appear in the TCRdb table, and some are missing; sequencing was by immunoSEQ multiplex PCR. Altogether about 53,000 clones are present, about 73% being singletons, with the ten largest covering under 1%. Germline V CDR1 and CDR2: SGHTA, FQGNSA. Deletions cut 0 bases from V and 7 bases from J, with 10 bases between. The CDR3 sequence is 13 residues long. The sort gate was single viable CD3+CD4+CD8-CD45RO+ cells for memory CD4+ T cells. The data originate from a study of memory CD4+ T cells and cytomegalovirus serostatus. Study-level findings and limits: Repertoires predicted CMV serostatus with median bootstrapped AUC of 0.95.

This clonotype originated in an adult in good health and CMV-seronegative. V and J are TRBV7-2 and TRBJ2-7, with D maybe TRBD1 (5 bases). Material for sequencing was memory CD4+ T cells from blood. In nucleotides, the CDR3 is TGTGCCAGCAGCTTAGCGTTTAAGGGGGAGCAGTACTTC. Translating gives CASSLAFKGEQYF.